This passage covers 8 T cell receptor beta chains from one sample sequenced in a study of identical twins. MiXCR, run by TCRdb on the 5' RACE reads, gives a single entry per CDR3 protein. The table records 350,000 to 450,000 distinct CDR3 sequences, about a fifth of them present only once. The specimen was naive T cells sorted from blood. The receptor set was obtained from a man aged 50 to 60 in good health.

This chain uses TRBV11-2 with TRBJ2-7; possible D gene TRBD2, 6 bases. The CDR3 spans 15 residues. V was pared by 5 bases and J by 3 bases, with 17 bases between. Looked up from germline, CDR1 is SGHAT and CDR2 is FQNNGV. The CDR3 DNA reads as TGTGCCAGCAGCCCCCTGGTCGGAGGGTTCTACGAGCAGTACTTC. It codes for CASSPLVGGFYEQYF.

The chain uses TRBV3-1 and TRBJ2-7; no reliable D call. Looked up from germline, CDR1 is LGHDT and CDR2 is YNNKEL (reference sequence). The CDR3 runs to 17 residues. V lost 0 bases to trimming and J lost 3 bases, with 18 bases between them. CDR3 amino acids: CASSQDDWRQNVYEQYF. The CDR3 DNA is TGTGCCAGCAGCCAAGATGATTGGAGACAAAACGTCTACGAGCAGTACTTC.

This clonotype was recorded a few times. The chain joins TRBV20-1 to TRBJ2-3; 8 positions match TRBD2. V shed 2 bases and J 2 bases; nucleotides not matched to a gene: 3. Germline values: CDR1 DFQATT, CDR2 SNEGSKA (reference sequence). The CDR3 loop spans 14 amino acids. CDR3 DNA sequence: TGCAGTGCTAGATCGGGGGGGGCCACAGATACGCAGTATTTT. This codes for CSARSGGATDTQYF.

This chain connects TRBV12-3 or TRBV12-4 to TRBJ2-5; possibly TRBD2 for D (5 bases). The CDR3 length is 14 residues. The V end was cut by 6 bases, the J end by 6 bases, with 17 bases between. This chain's CDR3 is CASSLHSAGKTQYF. CDR3 coding DNA: TGTGCCAGCAGCCTTCATTCGGCCGGGAAGACCCAGTACTTC.

This clonotype occurred many times. The chain recombines TRBV7-2 with TRBJ2-3, with D tentatively TRBD2 (7 bases). The CDR3 length is 17 residues. The V gene's germline CDR1 is SGHTA and CDR2 FQGNSA. The V end was cut by 5 bases, the J end by 2 bases, with 20 bases between. DNA of the CDR3: TGTGCCAGCAGCCCGCGTGGGGGGGGCCCTCCCACAGATACGCAGTATTTT. Its protein product is CASSPRGGGPPTDTQYF.

This clonotype was detected a few times. The rearrangement joins TRBV20-1 to TRBJ2-1; weak D call: TRBD2 (6 bases). CDR3 length equals 13 residues. With 0 bases removed from V and 9 bases from J, the gap between germline ends came to 12 bases. Germline V CDR1 and CDR2: DFQATT, SNEGSKA (reference sequence). This CDR3 reads CSARDDSEGEQFF. CDR3 bases: TGCAGTGCTAGAGATGATTCGGAGGGTGAGCAGTTCTTC.

This clonotype was found a few times. The chain couples TRBV7-9 to TRBJ2-3; 7 bases are a match to TRBD1. In germline, CDR1 is SEHNR, CDR2 FQNEAQ (reference sequence). With 4 bases clipped from V and 0 bases from J, the junction kept 7 bases outside the gene matches. CDR3 size: 16 residues. The CDR3 here is CASSYLQGFSTDTQYF. Written as DNA, the CDR3 is TGTGCCAGCAGCTACTTACAGGGGTTCAGCACAGATACGCAGTATTTT.

This sequence joins TRBV20-1 and TRBJ2-3; the match to TRBD2 covers 8 bases. This CDR3 region has 16 residues. The ends lost 3 bases at V and 0 bases at J; junction bases unmatched: 8. Germline V lookup: CDR1 DFQATT, CDR2 SNEGSKA (reference sequence). The CDR3 bases are TGCAGTGCTAGCCCCCCTTTAGCGGGGAGCACAGATACGCAGTATTTT. Translated, it gives CSASPPLAGSTDTQYF.